The clone carrying this T cell receptor beta chain has a handful of counts. This sample is part of a study of T-cell reconstitution after alpha-beta-depleted transplantation in children. Preparing the TCRbeta library involved the use of unique molecular identifiers. TCRdb processed the PCR reads anew with MiXCR; each CDR3 protein has one entry. The data contain about 980,000 distinct CDR3 sequences, about 29% of them singletons. The germline V and J ends were trimmed by 1 base and 1 base, with 10 bases remaining between them. There are 15 residues in the CDR3. The germline V gene has CDR1 SEHNR and CDR2 FQNEAQ (reference sequence).

The chain combines TRBV7-9 with TRBJ2-5, with a possible D match to TRBD2 (6 bases). The receptor comes from a boy under three years old who had a stem cell transplant for SCID, so the T cells may come from the graft donor. Sequences were derived from PBMCs, mostly from graft donor cells, sampled 360 days after TCRalphabeta/CD19-depleted stem cell transplant. For the CDR3, the DNA is TGTGCCAGCAGCTTAGGGCGGGACTTCCAAGAGACCCAGTACTTC. Its translation: CASSLGRDFQETQYF. Supplemented by reference TRBV7-9 and TRBJ2-5, the full variable domain reads DTGVSQNPRHKITKRGQNVTFRCDPISEHNRLYWYRQTLGQGPEFLTYFQNEAQLEKSRLLSDRFSAERPKGSFSTLEIQRTEQGDSAMYLCASSLGRDFQETQYFGPGTRLLVL.